The entry that follows covers one T cell receptor beta chain sequence. Its antigen is as yet unknown. Germline V CDR1 and CDR2: SGDLS, YYNGEE. CDR3 size: 18 residues. The trim removed 0 bases at V and 3 bases at J, leaving 9 bases unmatched. The sample is drawn from a study of cytomegalovirus exposure and HLA in healthy donors. On the study more broadly: The 110 or so validation repertoires were produced on the same platform as the approximately 670 repertoires of the first cohort. This was reported in a later analysis.

Repertoires were generated with immunoSEQ multiplex PCR, while TCRdb's copy carries only in-frame clones and drops some. This table holds 75,000 to 100,000 clones, 95% to 97% found once. Study-wide findings and caveats: Per published reports, the classifier diagnosed cytomegalovirus status with high specificity and sensitivity. The listing of roughly 160 TCR beta chains classed them as cytomegalovirus-associated. In vitro testing confirmed a few CMV-associated chains as specific for CMV antigens.

The sample consisted of PBMCs. The rearrangement links TRBV9 to TRBJ2-3; TRBD2 matches 11 bases. The clonotype comes from a man aged 18 to 30 in good health and CMV-seronegative. CDR3 loop: CASSVDRTSGYVTDTQYF. The CDR3 DNA reads as TGTGCCAGCAGCGTAGACCGGACTAGCGGGTACGTGACAGATACGCAGTATTTT. The whole variable domain, filled in from reference TRBV9 and TRBJ2-3, reads DSGVTQTPKHLITATGQRVTLRCSPRSGDLSVYWYQQSLDQGLQFLIQYYNGEERAKGNILERFSAQQFPDLHSELNLSSLELGDSALYFCASSVDRTSGYVTDTQYFGPGTRLTVL.